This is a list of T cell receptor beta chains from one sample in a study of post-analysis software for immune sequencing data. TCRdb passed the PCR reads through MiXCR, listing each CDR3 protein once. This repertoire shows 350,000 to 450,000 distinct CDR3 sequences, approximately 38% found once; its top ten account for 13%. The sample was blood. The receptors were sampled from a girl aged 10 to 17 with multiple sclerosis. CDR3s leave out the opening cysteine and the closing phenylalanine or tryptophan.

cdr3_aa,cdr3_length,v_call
SVDSGQAGYEQY,12,TRBV29-1
ASSQDADRAVETQY,14,TRBV4-1
ASSLAAGGGETQY,13,TRBV7-9
ASSPNSGGPLH,11,TRBV7-9
ASRSGTGGRETQY,13,TRBV7-2
ASSPGAGRAYGYT,13,TRBV6-4
ASSKRLAGGADTQY,14,TRBV5-6
ASSLSGGKNQPQH,13,TRBV7-2
SAGRLAGLTYNEQF,14,TRBV20-1
AGSQGVTDTQY,11,TRBV3-1
ASQSRADTQY,10,TRBV12-3/TRBV12-4
ASSYSIPIDRDEQY,14,TRBV6-5
ASGSRRQGSYEQY,13,TRBV27
ASSFGESQY,9,TRBV11-2
ASSPQVGGEQY,11,TRBV18
ARSPATGLNSYNSPLH,16,TRBV6-1
SARSGGVSYNEQF,13,TRBV29-1
SARGQGTYNEQF,12,TRBV20-1
SAPRTVDSYNEQF,13,TRBV20-1
ASSPPDRSYGYT,12,TRBV6-6
ASSGAGTGKYKGYGYT,16,TRBV25-1
AWSAAYYISGNQPQH,15,TRBV30
ASSDGTSGIANTGELF,16,TRBV9
SVDGGTGAQETQY,13,TRBV29-1
ASSEYLTDEQY,11,TRBV25-1
ASSLAGTGSPRSYEQY,16,TRBV5-5
ASSLGLAENEQF,12,TRBV7-2
ASSHSVLAGNTDTQY,15,TRBV7-2
ASSQPTGESYEQC,13,TRBV5-1
ASSQDEGYYNEQF,13,TRBV3-1
ASNSLRDKYEQY,12,TRBV6-5
ASSLIALTYNEQF,13,TRBV27
ASSPRDSWSLLSGANVLT,18,TRBV18
ASSLVQLYGYT,11,TRBV6-6
ASSPRGNQNSPLH,13,TRBV4-1
ASSPQGRGSGANVRT,15,TRBV7-3
ASSLGEGPTEAF,12,TRBV5-1
ASSTDGETQY,10,TRBV5-1
ASSLTKVGTDTQY,13,TRBV12-3/TRBV12-4
ASSPDRGGEQY,11,TRBV11-2
ASAAGLPNNEQF,12,TRBV6-5